Listed here is a single T cell receptor (beta chain). Donors in Cohort 3 who had recovered were those with two negative PCRs, healthcare professional clearance, or resolution of their symptoms. Under the authors' procedure: Reference gene primer amplification yielded estimated nucleated cell counts. Data came from immunoSEQ multiplex PCR; TCRdb stores just in-frame clones and leaves some out. Clonal size and the V and J genes are those of that table, whereas D and trimming came from the DNA. Of hundreds of thousands of clones in the sample, 80% to 90% are singletons; the top ten hold roughly 0.99%. This entry comes from a study of blood T cell repertoires in COVID-19. Study-wide context: Italy, Spain and the United States were the sources of the convalescent and acute COVID-19 samples. T cells, B-cell-depleted T cells, or PBMCs provided the cDNA or gDNA that served as material.

The V gene's germline CDR1 is SEHNR and CDR2 FQNEAQ (reference sequence). V dropped 1 base and J dropped 1 base, with 7 bases sitting between them. The CDR3 runs to 14 residues. The chain has TRBV7-9 and TRBJ2-5, with D possibly being TRBD2 (5 bases). Specimen: PBMCs or T cells enriched from blood (not recorded which). This sequence originates from a man aged 18 to 29 who had recovered from COVID-19. Here the CDR3 DNA reads TGTGCCAGCAGCTTAGGGGGAGTCCAAGAGACCCAGTACTTC. Translated, it gives CASSLGGVQETQYF. Supplemented by reference TRBV7-9 and TRBJ2-5, the full variable domain reads DTGVSQNPRHKITKRGQNVTFRCDPISEHNRLYWYRQTLGQGPEFLTYFQNEAQLEKSRLLSDRFSAERPKGSFSTLEIQRTEQGDSAMYLCASSLGGVQETQYFGPGTRLLVL.